This T cell receptor (beta chain) was found in a study of T cells after yellow fever vaccination. This clonotype has at least ten counts. The antigen is undetermined. The CDR3 loop spans 15 amino acids. The V and J ends lost 4 bases and 4 bases respectively, with 16 bases between them. Study outcomes and limitations: After the booster, about 95% of CD4 and about nine tenths of CD8 primary-response clones were re-detected. FACS-sorted repertoires could harbor abundant contaminating bulk-population clonotypes.

TCRdb re-called the 5' RACE reads with MiXCR, one entry per CDR3 protein. The data hold around 320,000 distinct CDR3 sequences, with 3.5% to 5% observed a single time. The specimen was PBMCs, collected 15 days after the yellow fever booster vaccination. V is TRBV12-3 or TRBV12-4 and J is TRBJ1-1; a weak D match, TRBD1 (5 bases). This clonotype was sampled from a man younger than 35 who received the YFV17D yellow fever vaccine. The CDR3 protein is CASSSGAFPRTEAFF. The CDR3 bases are TGTGCCAGCAGTTCTGGGGCCTTTCCCCGCACTGAAGCTTTCTTT.